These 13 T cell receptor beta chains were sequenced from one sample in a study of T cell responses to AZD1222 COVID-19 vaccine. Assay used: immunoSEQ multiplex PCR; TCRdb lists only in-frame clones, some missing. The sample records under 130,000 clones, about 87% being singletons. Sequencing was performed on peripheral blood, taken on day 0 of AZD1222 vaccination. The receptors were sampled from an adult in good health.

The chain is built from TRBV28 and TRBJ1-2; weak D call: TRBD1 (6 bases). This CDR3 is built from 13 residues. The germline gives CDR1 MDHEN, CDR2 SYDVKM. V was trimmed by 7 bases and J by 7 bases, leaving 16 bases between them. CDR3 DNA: TGTGCCAGCAAGGATACAGGGTTGCGTGGCTACACCTTC. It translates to CASKDTGLRGYTF.

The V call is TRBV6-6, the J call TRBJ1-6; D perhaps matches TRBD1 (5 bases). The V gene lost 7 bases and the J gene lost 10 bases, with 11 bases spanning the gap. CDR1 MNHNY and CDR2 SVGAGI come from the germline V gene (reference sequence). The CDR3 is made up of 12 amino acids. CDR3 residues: CASTMRQSPLHF. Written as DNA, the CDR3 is TGTGCCAGCACCATGCGACAGTCACCCCTCCACTTT.

In DNA, the CDR3 is TGCGCCAGCAGCCCCGGACAGTCCCCCTACGAGCAGTACTTC. Amino acid sequence: CASSPGQSPYEQYF. The chain carries TRBV10-1 and TRBJ2-7, with D possibly being TRBD1 (6 bases). The germline gives CDR1 WNHNN, CDR2 SYGVQD (reference sequence). Trimming took off 6 bases at V and 2 bases at J, with 14 bases between the two ends. The CDR3 extends over 14 amino acids.

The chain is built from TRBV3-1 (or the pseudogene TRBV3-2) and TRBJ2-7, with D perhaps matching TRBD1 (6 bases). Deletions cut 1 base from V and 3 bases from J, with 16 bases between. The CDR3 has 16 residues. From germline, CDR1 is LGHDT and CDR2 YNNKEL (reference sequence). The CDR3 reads CASSQVALGAFYEQYF. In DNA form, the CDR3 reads TGTGCCAGCAGCCAAGTTGCTCTGGGGGCATTCTACGAGCAGTACTTC.

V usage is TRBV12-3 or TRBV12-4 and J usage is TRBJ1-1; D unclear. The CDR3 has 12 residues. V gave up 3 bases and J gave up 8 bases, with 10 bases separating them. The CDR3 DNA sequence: TGTGCCAGCAGTTTTCAGTTGGTAGAAGCTTTCTTT. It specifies CASSFQLVEAFF.

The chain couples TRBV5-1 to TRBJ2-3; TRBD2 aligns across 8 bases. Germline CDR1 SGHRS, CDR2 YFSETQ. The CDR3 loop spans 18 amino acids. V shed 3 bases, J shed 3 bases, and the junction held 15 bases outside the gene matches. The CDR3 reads CASSSGASGSGGTDTQYF. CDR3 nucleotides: TGCGCCAGCAGCTCAGGGGCGAGCGGGAGTGGGGGGACAGATACGCAGTATTTT.

CDR3 in DNA: TGCGCCAGCAGCTTTAGACAGGGTCCTTACGAGCAGTACTTC. This gives the protein CASSFRQGPYEQYF. This rearrangement joins TRBV5-1 to TRBJ2-7; 7 bases fit TRBD1. V was pared by 2 bases and J by 4 bases, with 6 bases of the junction left unmatched. Germline values: CDR1 SGHRS, CDR2 YFSETQ. The CDR3 loop spans 14 amino acids.

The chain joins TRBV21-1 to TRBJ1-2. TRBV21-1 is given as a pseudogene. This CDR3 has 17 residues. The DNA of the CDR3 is TGTGCCAGCAGCAAAGGCCGGGACTGCCTTTGGACATATGGCTACACCTTC. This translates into CASSKGRDCLWTYGYTF.

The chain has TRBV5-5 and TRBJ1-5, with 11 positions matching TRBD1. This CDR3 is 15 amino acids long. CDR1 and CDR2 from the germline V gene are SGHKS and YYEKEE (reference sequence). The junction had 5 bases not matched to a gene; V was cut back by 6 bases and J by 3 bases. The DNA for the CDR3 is TGTGCCAGCACCCGGACAGGGGGCCACAATCAGCCCCAGCATTTT. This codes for CASTRTGGHNQPQHF.

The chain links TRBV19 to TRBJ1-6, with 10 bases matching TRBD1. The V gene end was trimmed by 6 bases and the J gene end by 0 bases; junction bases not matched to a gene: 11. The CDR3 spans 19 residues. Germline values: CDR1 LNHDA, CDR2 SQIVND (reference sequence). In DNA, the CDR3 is TGTGCCAGTAGCCCGGGGGACAGGGGAACGAGCTCCTATAATTCACCCCTCCACTTT. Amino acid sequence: CASSPGDRGTSSYNSPLHF.

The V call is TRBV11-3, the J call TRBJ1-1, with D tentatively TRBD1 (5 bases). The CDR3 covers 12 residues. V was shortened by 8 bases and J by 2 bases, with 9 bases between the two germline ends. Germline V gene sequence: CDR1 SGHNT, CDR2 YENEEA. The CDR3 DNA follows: TGTGCCAGCCAGGGAGACAACACTGAAGCTTTCTTT. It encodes CASQGDNTEAFF.

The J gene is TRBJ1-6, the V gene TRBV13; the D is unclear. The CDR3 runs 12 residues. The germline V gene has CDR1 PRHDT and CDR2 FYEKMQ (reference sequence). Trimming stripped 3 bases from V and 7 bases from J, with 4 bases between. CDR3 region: CASSLVNSPLHF. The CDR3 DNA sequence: TGTGCCAGCAGCTTGGTGAATTCACCCCTCCACTTT.

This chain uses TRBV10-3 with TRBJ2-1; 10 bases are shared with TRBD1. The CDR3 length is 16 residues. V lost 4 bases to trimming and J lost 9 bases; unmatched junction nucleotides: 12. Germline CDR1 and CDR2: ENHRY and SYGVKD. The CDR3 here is CAISGRGQGGWTEQFF. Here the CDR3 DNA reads TGTGCCATCAGTGGAAGAGGACAGGGGGGATGGACTGAGCAGTTCTTC.